Given below is one TCR beta chain in context. This CDR3 is also generated by other DNA sequences in the sample. This specimen belongs to a study of shared clonotypes between healthy human individuals. CDR1 is SNHLY and CDR2 is FYNNEI in the germline V gene. V was trimmed by 3 bases and J by 4 bases, leaving 4 bases between them. The CDR3 runs 12 residues. Sequencing used immunoSEQ multiplex PCR; TCRdb keeps in-frame clones, though not all of them. The sample includes around 430,000 clones, about 85% of them seen just once. The clonotype comes from a woman in her thirties or forties in good health. Some clones in this sample may be carry-over from other donors' samples. The chain couples TRBV2 to TRBJ1-3; D ambiguous. The specimen was PBMCs. CDR3 nucleotides: TGTGCCAGCAGTGAGTCGGGAAACACCATATATTTT. It specifies CASSESGNTIYF.